Listed here are 28 T cell receptor beta chains from one sample, sequenced in a study of PD-1 blockade in classical Hodgkin lymphoma. Time point here: cycle 4 day 1 (C4D1), after less than seven weeks of nivolumab. Following autologous stem cell transplantation, relapse occurred in every patient, and exposure to brentuximab vedotin varied. The table came from immunoSEQ multiplex PCR; TCRdb's copy has only in-frame clones and leaves some out. The sample has fewer than 50,000 clones, around four fifths seen once. Sample: peripheral blood mononuclear cells (PBMCs), taken before the fourth cycle of nivolumab. Receptor source: a human donor with classical Hodgkin lymphoma.

The chain joins TRBV21-1 to TRBJ2-6; the listed D gene, TRBD2, was not tested against the DNA. TRBV21-1 constitutes a pseudogene. The CDR3 consists of 18 residues. In DNA form, the CDR3 reads TGTGCCAGCAGCATCATGGGAGGGTCTAGCTCTGGGGCCAACGTCCTGACTTTC. It translates to CASSIMGGSSSGANVLTF.

The gene calls are TRBV19 and TRBJ2-6, with 12 bases lining up with TRBD1. Germline values: CDR1 LNHDA, CDR2 SQIVND (reference sequence). The CDR3 is 18 amino acids. V shed 9 bases, J shed 4 bases, and the junction held 13 bases outside the gene matches. CDR3 loop: CARVLPGQGADGANVLTF. The CDR3 nucleotides are TGTGCCAGGGTCCTTCCGGGACAGGGGGCTGACGGGGCCAACGTCCTGACTTTC.

The chain couples TRBV18 to TRBJ2-5; the match to TRBD2 covers 8 bases. CDR1 KGHSH and CDR2 LQKENI come from the germline V gene. The trim removed 2 bases at V and 3 bases at J, leaving 5 bases unmatched. This CDR3 comprises 15 residues. The CDR3 nucleotides are TGTGCCAGCTCACCATCTCGAGCGGGGGAAGAGACCCAGTACTTC. Amino acids: CASSPSRAGEETQYF.

The V gene is TRBV2, the J gene TRBJ1-5, with D perhaps matching TRBD1 (5 bases). Per germline, CDR1 SNHLY and CDR2 FYNNEI. This CDR3 comprises 15 residues. Trimming took off 4 bases at V and 1 base at J, with 11 bases between the two ends. The CDR3: CASSGWSGSNQPQHF. In DNA form, the CDR3 reads TGTGCCAGCAGTGGGTGGTCAGGGAGCAATCAGCCCCAGCATTTT.

The chain is built from TRBV5-3 and TRBJ1-2; tentatively, D is TRBD1 (5 bases). TRBV5-3 is reported as an ORF; its role is uncertain. CDR3 length: 15 amino acids. V was clipped by 5 bases and J by 3 bases, with 17 bases between them. The CDR3 DNA is TGTGCCAGAAGTTTATTGCGCAGGGACGACTATGGCTACACCTTC. It codes for CARSLLRRDDYGYTF.

The chain recombines TRBV27 with TRBJ2-1; D is perhaps TRBD1 (7 bases). The CDR3 has 15 residues. Trimming left V 5 bases short and J 7 bases short, with 18 bases between. In germline, CDR1 is MNHEY, CDR2 SMNVEV (reference sequence). CDR3 region: CASSQPRQGGNEQFF. As DNA, the CDR3 is TGTGCCAGCAGTCAACCCAGACAGGGAGGAAATGAGCAGTTCTTC.

This chain uses TRBV5-8 with TRBJ2-7; D gene uncertain. Germline CDR1 is SGHTS and CDR2 is YDEGEE. The germline V and J ends were trimmed by 0 bases and 6 bases, with 10 bases remaining between them. This CDR3 is 13 amino acids long. The CDR3 DNA reads TGTGCCAGCAGCTTGGGAAAGGGAATCGAGCAGTACTTC. Translated: CASSLGKGIEQYF.

This clone was counted only a few times. The chain has TRBV19 and TRBJ1-5; D is uncertain. This CDR3 region has 16 residues. With 6 bases removed from V and 6 bases from J, the gap between germline ends came to 21 bases. Looked up from germline, CDR1 is LNHDA and CDR2 is SQIVND (reference sequence). The CDR3 DNA follows: TGTGCCAGTAGATTGACCGGTTCGGGGAGCGGTCAGCCCCAGCATTTT. It yields the protein CASRLTGSGSGQPQHF.

Only a few counts were recorded for this clone. The rearrangement links TRBV4-1 to TRBJ1-5, with unresolved D. The CDR3 has 18 amino acids. Germline loops: CDR1 MGHRA, CDR2 YSYEKL. Trimming shortened V by 0 bases and J by 5 bases, and 20 bases separated the two germline ends. The CDR3 is CASSQDLERVGLYQPQHF. In DNA, the CDR3 is TGCGCCAGCAGCCAAGATCTTGAGAGGGTAGGATTGTATCAGCCCCAGCATTTT.

The chain has TRBV5-4 and TRBJ2-1; D may be TRBD1 (5 bases). In germline, CDR1 is SGHNT, CDR2 YYREEE (reference sequence). The CDR3 is 15 amino acids. The ends were cut back, 2 bases at V and 0 bases at J, with 9 bases in the middle. The CDR3 sequence: CASSFGQGSYNEQFF. The CDR3 nucleotides read TGTGCCAGCAGCTTCGGCCAGGGCTCCTACAATGAGCAGTTCTTC.

The chain employs TRBV7-2 and TRBJ1-2; possibly TRBD1 for D (6 bases). CDR1 is SGHTA, CDR2 FQGNSA, per germline. There are 13 residues in the CDR3. V was clipped by 3 bases and J by 4 bases, with 9 bases between them. This chain's CDR3 is CASSFGGSYGYTF. In DNA, the CDR3 is TGTGCCAGCAGCTTTGGGGGCAGCTATGGCTACACCTTC.

The chain couples TRBV6-5 to TRBJ2-3; 11 bases agree with TRBD2. Germline CDR1 is MNHEY and CDR2 is SVGAGI. CDR3 size: 15 residues. The ends lost 6 bases at V and 3 bases at J; junction bases unmatched: 5. The CDR3 region is CASRLLAGDTDTQYF. Written as DNA, the CDR3 is TGTGCCAGCAGGTTACTAGCGGGGGATACAGATACGCAGTATTTT.

About this clone itself: The junction does not match germline at one end; this may be a read error. The chain combines TRBV2 with TRBJ2-3; 11 nucleotides agree with TRBD2. Germline V gene lookup returns CDR1 SNHLY and CDR2 FYNNEI. The CDR3 contains 11 residues. CDR3 protein: CASSESSGGNF. The CDR3 DNA follows: TGTGCCAGCAGTGAGTCTAGCGGGGGGAATTTT.

The chain uses TRBV5-6 and TRBJ1-6; D gene unclear. Deletions cut 4 bases from V and 8 bases from J, with 16 bases between. In germline, CDR1 is SGHDT, CDR2 YYEEEE. This CDR3 has 15 residues. DNA of the CDR3: TGTGCCAGCAGCCCCATAGGGAAAACCGATTCACCCCTCCACTTT. Translating it yields CASSPIGKTDSPLHF.

The chain has TRBV6-5 and TRBJ2-7, with TRBD2 matching over 8 bases. The CDR3 extends over 15 amino acids. The junction had 6 bases not matched to a gene; V was cut back by 0 bases and J by 5 bases. CDR1 is MNHEY and CDR2 is SVGAGI in the germline V gene. The CDR3 bases are TGTGCCAGCAGTTACTCTTACGGGGGGGCAAACGAGCAGTACTTC. It yields the protein CASSYSYGGANEQYF.

This sequence joins TRBV4-3 and TRBJ2-1, with 8 bases aligning to TRBD1. This CDR3 contains 15 residues. Germline V gives CDR1 LGHNA, CDR2 YSLEER. V shed 4 bases, J shed 2 bases, and the junction held 4 bases outside the gene matches. The CDR3 DNA follows: TGCGCCAGCAGCCCTGGACAGGGACCCTACAATGAGCAGTTCTTC. Translating gives CASSPGQGPYNEQFF.

The V call is TRBV5-6, the J call TRBJ1-5; no reliable D call. With 4 bases removed from V and 1 base from J, the gap between germline ends came to 12 bases. CDR3 size: 15 residues. CDR1 and CDR2 from the germline V gene are SGHDT and YYEEEE. The CDR3 loop is CASSDLQASNQPQHF. CDR3 coding DNA: TGTGCCAGCAGCGACTTACAAGCCAGCAATCAGCCCCAGCATTTT.

This clone was counted between two and nine times. The V and J genes are TRBV7-2 and TRBJ2-1; 7 bases agree with TRBD2. There are 19 residues in the CDR3. V was clipped by 4 bases and J by 5 bases; unmatched bases: 20. The V gene's germline CDR1 is SGHTA and CDR2 FQGNSA. CDR3 region: CASSSGLLEAGLWNNEQFF. The CDR3 DNA reads as TGTGCCAGCAGCTCTGGACTACTAGAAGCGGGATTGTGGAACAATGAGCAGTTCTTC.

CDR3: CASSEYSGRGPQHF. In nucleotides, the CDR3 is TGTGCCAGCAGTGAATACTCCGGGAGAGGACCCCAGCATTTT. The V call is TRBV2, the J call TRBJ1-5; D is ambiguous. This CDR3 has 14 amino acids. Deletions cut 2 bases from V and 10 bases from J, with 15 bases between. The germline CDR1 and CDR2 sequences are SNHLY and FYNNEI.

CDR3: CASSEGRGQETQYF. Written as DNA, the CDR3 is TGTGCCAGCAGTGAAGGGCGGGGCCAAGAGACCCAGTACTTC. The chain recombines TRBV2 with TRBJ2-5, with D possibly matching TRBD2 (6 bases). The germline V and J ends were trimmed by 1 base and 1 base, with 7 bases remaining between them. Germline V CDR1 and CDR2: SNHLY, FYNNEI. The CDR3 contains 14 residues.

The chain uses TRBV5-1 and TRBJ2-2; unclear D gene. In germline, CDR1 is SGHRS, CDR2 YFSETQ. V was cut by 0 bases and J by 0 bases, with 6 bases left in between. The CDR3 sequence is 15 residues long. The CDR3 DNA sequence: TGCGCCAGCAGCTTGGACACAGCGAACACCGGGGAGCTGTTTTTT. Translation gives CASSLDTANTGELFF.

The CDR3 here is CASSVDQQVGGTDTQYF. CDR3 sequence (DNA): TGTGCCAGCAGCGTAGATCAACAAGTTGGGGGGACAGATACGCAGTATTTT. J is TRBJ2-3 and V is TRBV9; weak D call: TRBD2 (6 bases). Trimming pared 0 bases from V and 3 bases from J, leaving 17 bases between. In germline, CDR1 is SGDLS, CDR2 YYNGEE. CDR3 size: 17 residues. Filled out from reference TRBV9 and TRBJ2-3, the complete variable domain reads DSGVTQTPKHLITATGQRVTLRCSPRSGDLSVYWYQQSLDQGLQFLIQYYNGEERAKGNILERFSAQQFPDLHSELNLSSLELGDSALYFCASSVDQQVGGTDTQYFGPGTRLTVL.

This clone was counted between two and nine times. The J gene is TRBJ2-7, the V gene TRBV5-1; weak D call: TRBD2 (5 bases). CDR3 length: 12 amino acids. Trimming stripped 7 bases from V and 6 bases from J, with 14 bases between. CDR1 and CDR2 from the germline V gene are SGHRS and YFSETQ. CDR3 region: CASGFGRGEQYF. CDR3 DNA: TGCGCCAGCGGATTTGGACGGGGCGAGCAGTACTTC. The whole variable domain, remainder taken from reference TRBV5-1 and TRBJ2-7, is KAGVTQTPRYLIKTRGQQVTLSCSPISGHRSVSWYQQTPGQGLQFLFEYFSETQRNKGNFPGRFSGRQFSNSRSEMNVSTLELGDSALYLCASGFGRGEQYFGPGTRLTVT.

This clone appeared once. This sequence joins TRBV6-1 and TRBJ2-2; tentatively, D is TRBD1 (5 bases). CDR3 length: 15 residues. V dropped 4 bases and J dropped 1 base, with 10 bases sitting between them. CDR1 and CDR2 (germline): MNHNS, SASEGT. Here the CDR3 DNA reads TGTGCCAGCAGTGGGGGCAGGTTGAACACCGGGGAGCTGTTTTTT. Encoded protein: CASSGGRLNTGELFF.

The V gene is TRBV19, the J gene TRBJ1-5; D is ambiguous. Germline lookup yields CDR1 LNHDA and CDR2 SQIVND (reference sequence). The CDR3 length is 14 residues. The germline V and J ends were trimmed by 5 bases and 6 bases, with 14 bases remaining between them. The CDR3 DNA reads as TGTGCCAGTAGTTGGGTAGAGTTGGGTCAGCCCCAGCATTTT. Protein sequence: CASSWVELGQPQHF.

The genes are TRBV28 and TRBJ1-5, with TRBD1 matching 7 bases. CDR1 is MDHEN and CDR2 is SYDVKM in the germline V gene. The CDR3 contains 15 residues. Trimming took 8 bases from V and 5 from J; bases not matched to a gene: 12. The CDR3 DNA follows: TGTGCCAGCGGATCTACGGGACAGAACTATCAGCCCCAGCATTTT. It is translated as CASGSTGQNYQPQHF. Looking up the rest from reference TRBV28 and TRBJ1-5 gives the full variable domain: DVKVTQSSRYLVKRTGEKVFLECVQDMDHENMFWYRQDPGLGLRLIYFSYDVKMKEKGDIPEGYSVSREKKERFSLILESASTNQTSMYLCASGSTGQNYQPQHFGDGTRLSIL.

The V gene is TRBV5-1, the J gene TRBJ1-1; D is unresolved. CDR3 size: 13 residues. Trimming left V 0 bases short and J 2 bases short, with 5 bases between. The germline gives CDR1 SGHRS, CDR2 YFSETQ. This CDR3 is CASSLALNTEAFF. CDR3 DNA: TGCGCCAGCAGCTTGGCGCTAAACACTGAAGCTTTCTTT.

The chain has TRBV7-8 and TRBJ1-5; D not resolved. V lost 3 bases to trimming and J lost 2 bases, with 14 bases between them. The germline V gene encodes CDR1 SGHVS and CDR2 FQNEAQ. The CDR3 spans 16 residues. This chain's CDR3 is CASSFTVIGGNQPQHF. In DNA, the CDR3 is TGTGCCAGCAGCTTTACTGTCATCGGGGGCAATCAGCCCCAGCATTTT.